Listed below are T cell receptor beta chains from one sample, sequenced in a study of prognosis after radiotherapy for stage I lung cancer. TCRdb called the multiplex PCR reads again in MiXCR, with one record for every CDR3 protein. This table has more than 30,000 distinct CDR3 sequences, about 33% appearing once. The starting material was PBMCs, obtained before or after stereotactic body radiation therapy (not recorded which). These receptors were obtained from a donor over 45 with non-small cell lung cancer. CDR3s include the opening cysteine and the closing phenylalanine or tryptophan. D genes are given only for firm matches. Clone size is given for some rows only: seen once, a few or many times, or a class if the clone is expanded.

j_call | v_call | clone_size | d_call | cdr3_length | cdr3_nt | cdr3_aa
TRBJ1-2 | TRBV12-3/TRBV12-4 | . | . | 14 | TGTGCCAGCAGTCCCTCGGACACAAACTATGGCTACACCTTC | CASSPSDTNYGYTF
TRBJ2-1 | TRBV24-1 | . | TRBD2 | 15 | TGTGCCGCCAGTGGAACTAGCGGCCCTAACAATGAGCATTTCTTC | CAASGTSGPNNEHFF
TRBJ1-4 | TRBV2 | many | . | 13 | TGTGCCAGCAGCCGTATGGTCGGCGAAAAACTGTTTTTT | CASSRMVGEKLFF
TRBJ1-1 | TRBV28 | many | . | 11 | TGTGCCAGCAGTTTTAGCTCTGAAGCTTTCTTT | CASSFSSEAFF
TRBJ2-7 | TRBV7-9 | many | . | 11 | TGTGCCAGCAGCTTGCTAGCCGAGCAGTACTTC | CASSLLAEQYF
TRBJ1-5 | TRBV6-1 | many | . | 15 | TGTGCCAGCACCTCGGGGGGAGCTTTCAATCAGCCCCAGCATTTT | CASTSGGAFNQPQHF
TRBJ1-4 | TRBV12-3/TRBV12-4 | many | . | 13 | TGTGCCAGCAGCTGGGGGCAAAATGAAAAACTGTTTTTT | CASSWGQNEKLFF
TRBJ2-1 | TRBV6-1 | many | . | 13 | TGTGCCAGCACTAGACTAGTCGACAATGAGCAGTTCTTC | CASTRLVDNEQFF
TRBJ1-1 | TRBV6-1 | . | . | 14 | TGTGCCAGCAGTGAAAGGCAGCAGAACACTGAAGCTTTCTTT | CASSERQQNTEAFF
TRBJ2-1 | TRBV20-1 | many | TRBD2 | 15 | TGCAGTGCTAGCGAACTAGCGGTTTCCTACAATGAGCAGTTCTTC | CSASELAVSYNEQFF
TRBJ2-5 | TRBV12-3/TRBV12-4 | many | . | 13 | TGTGCCAGCAGTTCGAGCCAGCAAGAGACCCAGTACTTC | CASSSSQQETQYF
TRBJ2-7 | TRBV28 | few | TRBD2 | 14 | TGTGCCAGCAGTCACCAGCGGGGTACCTACGAGCAGTACTTC | CASSHQRGTYEQYF
TRBJ2-5 | TRBV2 | many | TRBD1 | 14 | TGTGCCAGCAGTGATTGGGACAGGCAAGAGACCCAGTACTTC | CASSDWDRQETQYF
TRBJ2-2 | TRBV5-4 | many | . | 14 | TGTGCCAGCAGAAAGGTGGGGAACACCGGGGAGCTGTTTTTT | CASRKVGNTGELFF
TRBJ2-3 | TRBV5-4 | . | TRBD2 | 16 | TGTGCCAGCAGTTCGGGACTAGCGGGATTTCCAGATACGCAGTATTTT | CASSSGLAGFPDTQYF
TRBJ2-1 | TRBV15 | few | TRBD2 | 13 | TGTGCCACCAGCAGACTAGCGGGAGAGGAGCAGTTCTTC | CATSRLAGEEQFF
TRBJ2-1 | TRBV27 | . | . | 15 | TGTGCCAGCAGTTTGGGTCGACTAGTTCTCAGTGAGCAGTTCTTC | CASSLGRLVLSEQFF
TRBJ1-1 | TRBV9 | many | . | 15 | TGTGCCAGCAGCGTAGGCGAAAACAGGAGGGCTGAAGCTTTCTTT | CASSVGENRRAEAFF
TRBJ1-2 | TRBV12-3/TRBV12-4 | . | TRBD1 | 13 | TGTGCCAGCACCCCGACAGGGGGATATGGCTACACCTTC | CASTPTGGYGYTF
TRBJ1-3 | TRBV6-1 | many | . | 15 | TGTGCCAGCAGGATTCAGGGCCCCCCTGGAAACACCATATATTTT | CASRIQGPPGNTIYF
TRBJ2-2 | TRBV19 | many | TRBD2 | 15 | TGTGCCAGTAGTATCGGGACTAGCGGGATAAGGGAGCTGTTTTTT | CASSIGTSGIRELFF
TRBJ1-5 | TRBV9 | . | . | 15 | TGTGCCAACAGCGTACAGGGAGATAATGTTCAGCCCCAGCACTTT | CANSVQGDNVQPQHF
TRBJ2-2 | TRBV7-3 | many | TRBD2 | 14 | TGTGCCAGCAGCTTAAGCCGGGGGGACGGGGAGCTGTTTTTT | CASSLSRGDGELFF
TRBJ2-3 | TRBV20-1 | many | . | 15 | TGCAGTGTTTGGGGTGGCGGCCGGAGCACAGATACGCAGTATTTT | CSVWGGGRSTDTQYF
TRBJ2-1 | TRBV6-5 | . | . | 17 | TGTGCCAGCAGTTACTTTGCGGTTGACAACTACTACAATGAGCAGTTCTTC | CASSYFAVDNYYNEQFF
TRBJ2-5 | TRBV27 | many | . | 15 | TGTGCCAGCAGTTTATCGAAAGCCAATCAAGAGACCCAGTACTTC | CASSLSKANQETQYF
TRBJ2-7 | TRBV14 | many | TRBD1 | 14 | TGTGCCAGCAGCCGAGAACAGGGGTTTTACGAGCAGTACTTC | CASSREQGFYEQYF
TRBJ2-2 | TRBV30 | many | . | 14 | TGTGCCTGGAGCCCATTCCTGAACACCGGGGAGCTGTTTTTT | CAWSPFLNTGELFF
TRBJ1-1 | TRBV28 | many | . | 17 | TGTGCCAGCAGTTTATTACGACAGGCCATGATGAACACTGAAGCTTTCTTT | CASSLLRQAMMNTEAFF
TRBJ2-7 | TRBV6-2/TRBV6-3 | . | . | 16 | TGTGCCAGCAGTCCGGATAGCGGTAGGGCCGCCTACGAGCATTACTTC | CASSPDSGRAAYEHYF
TRBJ2-7 | TRBV7-2 | many | . | 14 | TGTGCCAGCAGCCCTTGGACGAGCTCCTACGAGCAGTACTTC | CASSPWTSSYEQYF
TRBJ1-6 | TRBV3-1 | many | . | 16 | TGTGCCAGCAGTCATAACCCGGCTGTAGGGAATTCACCCCTCCACTTT | CASSHNPAVGNSPLHF
TRBJ1-1 | TRBV7-2 | . | . | 12 | TGTGCCAGCAGCTTGGGGGGACCTGAAGCTTTCTTT | CASSLGGPEAFF
TRBJ2-3 | TRBV5-6 | many | TRBD2 | 17 | TGTGCCAGCAGTACATCCCGAGGGGCGCGGGGGACAGATACGCAGTATTTT | CASSTSRGARGTDTQYF
TRBJ1-3 | TRBV28 | many | . | 15 | TGTGCCAGCAGGTCGGAAAGGGTTTCTGGAAACACCATATATTTT | CASRSERVSGNTIYF
TRBJ2-7 | TRBV6-1 | . | . | 14 | TGTGCCAGCAGCCTGGACAGATACCTCTACGAGCAGTACTTC | CASSLDRYLYEQYF
TRBJ1-1 | TRBV7-8 | . | TRBD1 | 15 | TGTGCCAGCAGCTTATCGAAACAGGGGGCCACTGAAGCTTTCTTT | CASSLSKQGATEAFF
TRBJ2-7 | TRBV25-1 | . | . | 12 | TGTGCCAGCATCCAAGATCGTGGCGAGCAGTACTTC | CASIQDRGEQYF
TRBJ2-7 | TRBV7-8 | many | . | 17 | TGTGCCAGCAGCTCCCGGCCCCCGGGGTTCGGGTCCTACGAGCAGTACTTC | CASSSRPPGFGSYEQYF
TRBJ2-7 | TRBV18 | many | . | 13 | TGTGCCAGCTCCGCTGAACAGGGGGGGGAGCAGTACTTC | CASSAEQGGEQYF